This T cell receptor (beta chain) was sequenced in a study of identical twins. The CDR3 totals 14 residues. The germline gives CDR1 SNHLY, CDR2 FYNNEI. Trimming removed 5 bases from V and 2 bases from J; junction bases left unmatched: 4. TCRdb reprocessed the 5' RACE reads via MiXCR and lists one record per CDR3 protein. Among over 550,000 distinct CDR3 sequences listed, around 7.4% were seen once. These records were also assigned to another study, of yellow fever vaccine responses in identical twins.

The clonotype originates from a woman between 18 and 29 years old in good health. The J gene is TRBJ2-3, the V gene TRBV2; 7 nucleotides align to TRBD1. Sequenced sample: PBMCs. CDR3 DNA: TGTGCCAGCAGTAAGACAGGGATCACAGATACGCAGTATTTT. This gives the protein CASSKTGITDTQYF.